Listed here are 16 T cell receptor beta chains from one sample, sequenced in a study of identical twins. TCRdb called the 5' RACE reads again in MiXCR, with one record for every CDR3 protein. Of about 200,000 distinct CDR3 sequences in the sample, about 7.5% were seen once. A further study also used this sample, focusing on yellow fever vaccine responses in identical twins.

Material for sequencing was memory (CD45RO+) T cells sorted from blood. The receptor source for this set is a young woman in good health.

About this clonotype itself: At one end, the junction sequence differs from germline, possibly due to a read error. V usage is TRBV9 and J usage is TRBJ2-2; 9 positions agree with TRBD1. This CDR3 region has 16 residues. Germline V gene sequence: CDR1 SGDLS, CDR2 YYNGEE. CDR3 DNA: TGTGCCAGCAGCGTCCGGGGACAGGGATACACCGTGGAGCTGTTTTTT. Translating gives CASSVRGQGYTVELFF. Full variable domain (rest looked up from reference TRBV9 and TRBJ2-2): DSGVTQTPKHLITATGQRVTLRCSPRSGDLSVYWYQQSLDQGLQFLIQYYNGEERAKGNILERFSAQQFPDLHSELNLSSLELGDSALYFCASSVRGQGYTVELFFGEGSRLTVL.

The rearrangement links TRBV28 to TRBJ1-2, with D possibly matching TRBD1 (6 bases). CDR1 MDHEN and CDR2 SYDVKM come from the germline V gene. Trimming cost V 6 bases and J 6 bases, with 11 bases left between them. CDR3 length: 12 amino acids. The CDR3 is CASSSGQNGYTF. The CDR3 nucleotides are TGTGCCAGCAGCAGTGGACAGAATGGCTACACCTTC.

There are a few counts of this clonotype. V gene TRBV24-1 combines with J gene TRBJ2-3; 11 nucleotides align to TRBD1. V shed 8 bases and J 2 bases; nucleotides not matched to a gene: 5. CDR3 size: 15 residues. Looked up from germline, CDR1 is KGHDR and CDR2 is SFDVKD. CDR3 DNA: TGTGCCACCACCCTGGGACAGGGGGACACAGATACGCAGTATTTT. Translating it yields CATTLGQGDTDTQYF.

This clonotype has a count of ten or more. V and J are TRBV12-3 or TRBV12-4 and TRBJ1-1, with 8 nucleotides matching TRBD1. There are 13 residues in the CDR3. Trimming removed 6 bases from V and 3 bases from J; junction bases left unmatched: 3. CDR3 sequence: CASRTGDHTEAFF. In DNA, the CDR3 is TGTGCCAGCAGGACAGGGGACCACACTGAAGCTTTCTTT.

This clonotype appeared many times. This chain links TRBV12-3 or TRBV12-4 with TRBJ1-1; 7 bases map to TRBD1. The CDR3 has 13 amino acids. V was pared by 5 bases and J by 11 bases, with 11 bases of the junction left unmatched. CDR3 sequence reads: CASSLQTGFHAFF. The DNA for the CDR3 is TGTGCCAGCAGTCTACAGACAGGGTTTCATGCTTTCTTT.

The chain recombines TRBV2 with TRBJ2-3, with D possibly matching TRBD2 (7 bases). The CDR3 has 17 amino acids. Germline-derived CDR1 and CDR2 are SNHLY and FYNNEI. Trimming took 4 bases from V and 4 from J, leaving 21 bases between them. The CDR3 sequence: CASSVGGALGPADTQYF. As DNA, the CDR3 is TGTGCCAGCAGTGTAGGGGGGGCGCTGGGACCCGCAGATACGCAGTATTTT.

The chain has TRBV3-1 and TRBJ2-5, with D tentatively TRBD2 (6 bases). The V and J ends lost 4 bases and 2 bases respectively, with 11 bases between them. The CDR3 length is 14 residues. CDR1 is LGHDT, CDR2 YNNKEL, per germline (reference sequence). Written as DNA, the CDR3 is TGTGCCAGCAGCCCATCCGGGAGACAAGAGACCCAGTACTTC. Protein product: CASSPSGRQETQYF.

This clonotype was detected ten times or more. This chain links TRBV6-5 with TRBJ2-7; D is unclear. CDR3 length equals 14 residues. V was clipped by 2 bases and J by 4 bases, with 12 bases between them. Germline-derived CDR1 and CDR2 are MNHEY and SVGAGI. The CDR3 DNA follows: TGTGCCAGCAGTTACAGGCCTAGTCCGTACGAGCAGTACTTC. This encodes CASSYRPSPYEQYF.

In its sample, this clonotype was seen a few times. The CDR3 protein is CASSRSTGTENYEQYF. CDR3 in DNA: TGTGCCAGCAGCCGATCAACCGGGACAGAAAACTACGAGCAGTACTTC. The gene calls are TRBV11-2 and TRBJ2-7; 7 nucleotides agree with TRBD1. The CDR3 extends over 16 amino acids. Germline V lookup: CDR1 SGHAT, CDR2 FQNNGV. The ends lost 5 bases at V and 3 bases at J; junction bases unmatched: 13.

This clonotype was counted between two and nine times. The V and J genes are TRBV14 and TRBJ2-3; 15 bases line up with TRBD2. This CDR3 region has 16 residues. From germline, CDR1 is SGHDN and CDR2 FVKESK. V was pared by 4 bases and J by 6 bases, with 5 bases of the junction left unmatched. CDR3 region: CASSPPGTSGGDTQYF. CDR3 nucleotide sequence: TGTGCCAGCAGCCCCCCCGGGACTAGCGGGGGGGATACGCAGTATTTT.

In the case of this clonotype: A junction boundary mismatches the germline segment, possibly from a read error. V and J are TRBV5-5 and TRBJ2-7; 9 positions match TRBD2. The CDR3 totals 16 residues. CDR1 SGHKS and CDR2 YYEKEE come from the germline V gene (reference sequence). The CDR3 sequence: CAISSGLLSGSHEQYF. The CDR3 DNA reads TGTGCCATCAGCTCGGGGCTCCTTAGCGGGAGCCACGAGCAGTACTTC.

There are many counts of this clonotype. V gene TRBV6-1 combines with J gene TRBJ2-2, with D possibly TRBD1 on 6 matching bases. Germline V gene sequence: CDR1 MNHNS, CDR2 SASEGT. The ends were cut back, 9 bases at V and 2 bases at J, with 13 bases in the middle. The CDR3 is 14 residues long. The CDR3 is CASQRQDNTGELFF. CDR3 DNA: TGTGCCAGTCAGAGACAGGATAACACCGGGGAGCTGTTTTTT.

This clonotype has ten or more counts. The chain has TRBV2 and TRBJ2-2; maybe TRBD1 (5 bases). The germline V gene encodes CDR1 SNHLY and CDR2 FYNNEI. The V gene lost 7 bases and the J gene lost 4 bases, with 13 bases spanning the gap. There are 14 residues in the CDR3. The CDR3 loop is CASKWQGPTGELFF. DNA for the CDR3: TGTGCCAGCAAGTGGCAGGGTCCCACCGGGGAGCTGTTTTTT.

This clonotype was seen many times. The V gene is TRBV4-3, the J gene TRBJ2-7; D gene ambiguous. The germline V gene has CDR1 LGHNA and CDR2 YSLEER. V was cut by 3 bases and J by 2 bases, with 14 bases left in between. The length of the CDR3 is 15 residues. CDR3 in amino acids: CASSQESGSAYEQYF. The CDR3, as DNA: TGCGCCAGCAGCCAGGAGTCGGGCTCAGCCTACGAGCAGTACTTC.

The sample holds many counts of this clonotype. V is TRBV11-2 and J is TRBJ2-7, with D hard to call. V was cut by 4 bases and J by 7 bases, with 8 bases left in between. In germline, CDR1 is SGHAT, CDR2 FQNNGV. The CDR3 is made up of 11 amino acids. The CDR3 here is CASSSTPEQYF. The CDR3 DNA sequence: TGTGCCAGCAGCTCTACTCCTGAGCAGTACTTC.

This clonotype was recorded many times. The J gene is TRBJ2-2, the V gene TRBV11-2; D unresolved. The CDR3 sequence is 18 residues long. With 4 bases removed from V and 3 bases from J, the gap between germline ends came to 21 bases. CDR1 SGHAT and CDR2 FQNNGV come from the germline V gene. The CDR3 DNA reads TGTGCCAGCAGCTACAAGAGACGTGACCGCCGCCACACCGGGGAGCTGTTTTTT. Translated: CASSYKRRDRRHTGELFF.